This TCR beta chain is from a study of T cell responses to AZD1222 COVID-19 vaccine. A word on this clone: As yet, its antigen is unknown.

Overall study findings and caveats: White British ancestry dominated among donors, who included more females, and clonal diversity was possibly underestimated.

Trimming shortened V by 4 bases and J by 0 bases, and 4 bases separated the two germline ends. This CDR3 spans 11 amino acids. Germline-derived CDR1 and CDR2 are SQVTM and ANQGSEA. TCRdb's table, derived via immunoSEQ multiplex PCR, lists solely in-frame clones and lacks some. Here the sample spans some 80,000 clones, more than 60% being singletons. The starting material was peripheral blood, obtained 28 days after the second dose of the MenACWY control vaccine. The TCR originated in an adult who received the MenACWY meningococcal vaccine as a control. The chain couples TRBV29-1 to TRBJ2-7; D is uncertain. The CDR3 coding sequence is TGCAGCGTTGGACACTCCTACGAGCAGTACTTC. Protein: CSVGHSYEQYF.